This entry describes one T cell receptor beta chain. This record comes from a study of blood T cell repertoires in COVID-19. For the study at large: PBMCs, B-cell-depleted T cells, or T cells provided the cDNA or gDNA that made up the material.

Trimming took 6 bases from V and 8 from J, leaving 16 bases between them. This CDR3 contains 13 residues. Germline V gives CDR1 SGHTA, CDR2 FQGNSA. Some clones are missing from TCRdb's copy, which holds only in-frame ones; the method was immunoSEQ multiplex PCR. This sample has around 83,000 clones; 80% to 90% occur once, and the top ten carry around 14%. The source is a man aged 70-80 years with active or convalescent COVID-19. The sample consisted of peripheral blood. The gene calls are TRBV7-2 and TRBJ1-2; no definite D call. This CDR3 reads CASRLSGGEGYTF. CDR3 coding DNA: TGTGCCAGCAGGCTCTCAGGAGGAGAGGGCTACACCTTC.